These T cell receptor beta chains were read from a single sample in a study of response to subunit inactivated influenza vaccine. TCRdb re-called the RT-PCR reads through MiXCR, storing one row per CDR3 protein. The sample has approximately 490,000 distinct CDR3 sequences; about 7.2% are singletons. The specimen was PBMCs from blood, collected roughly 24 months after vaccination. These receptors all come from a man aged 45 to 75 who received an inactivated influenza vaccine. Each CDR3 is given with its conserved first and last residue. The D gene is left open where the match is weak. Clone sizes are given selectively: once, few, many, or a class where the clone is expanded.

CASSFKREGYEQYF	TGTGCCAGCAGTTTTAAGCGGGAGGGGTACGAGCAGTACTTC	TRBJ2-7	TRBD2	TRBV12-3/TRBV12-4	few
CASSPTGALVAFF	TGTGCCAGCAGTCCGACTGGGGCTTTGGTAGCTTTCTTT	TRBJ1-1	-	TRBV12-3/TRBV12-4	-
CASSVTGYQPQHF	TGTGCCAGCAGCGTTACAGGGTACCAGCCCCAGCATTTT	TRBJ1-5	-	TRBV7-2	-
CASSLGDRGATGELFF	TGTGCCAGCAGCTTAGGGGACAGGGGGGCTACCGGGGAGCTGTTTTTT	TRBJ2-2	TRBD1	TRBV7-8	few
CASSLERASYNSPLHF	TGCGCCAGCAGCTTGGAAAGGGCATCCTATAATTCACCCCTCCACTTT	TRBJ1-6	-	TRBV5-1	-
CASSPDRGRYEQYF	TGTGCCAGCAGTCCTGACAGGGGGCGATACGAGCAGTACTTC	TRBJ2-7	TRBD1	TRBV12-3/TRBV12-4	-
CASRARVWSNQPQHF	TGTGCCAGCAGAGCCAGGGTATGGAGCAATCAGCCCCAGCATTTT	TRBJ1-5	-	TRBV2	few
CSASRRTGGFNEQFF	TGCAGTGCTAGCCGACGAACAGGGGGCTTCAATGAGCAGTTCTTC	TRBJ2-1	TRBD1	TRBV20-1	many
CASSFRTSGGEQFF	TGTGCCAGCAGTTTTAGGACTAGCGGGGGTGAGCAGTTCTTC	TRBJ2-1	TRBD2	TRBV6-2/TRBV6-3	few
CSASVMTSGSTDTQYF	TGCAGTGCTAGTGTCATGACTAGCGGTAGCACAGATACGCAGTATTTT	TRBJ2-3	TRBD2	TRBV20-1	few
CAISDGLAGRDEQYF	TGTGCCATCAGTGACGGACTAGCGGGAAGGGACGAGCAGTACTTC	TRBJ2-7	TRBD2	TRBV10-3	many
CASSGEDRFSYEQYF	TGTGCCAGCAGTGGGGAGGACAGGTTCTCCTACGAGCAGTACTTC	TRBJ2-7	-	TRBV2	-
CSAFSPTGGEQYF	TGCAGTGCCTTTTCCCCAACGGGTGGCGAGCAGTACTTC	TRBJ2-7	-	TRBV20-1	-
CSARLAVSDTQYF	TGCAGTGCGAGATTGGCAGTCTCAGATACGCAGTATTTT	TRBJ2-3	-	TRBV20-1	-
CAISESRTARPDGELFF	TGTGCCATCAGTGAGTCTAGGACTGCTAGGCCCGACGGGGAGCTGTTTTTT	TRBJ2-2	-	TRBV10-3	few
CSAPPRQGTTDTQYF	TGCAGTGCCCCACCCCGACAGGGGACCACAGATACGCAGTATTTT	TRBJ2-3	TRBD1	TRBV20-1	few
CASSMGQSVVDEQFF	TGTGCCAGTAGTATGGGACAGTCGGTAGTGGATGAGCAGTTCTTC	TRBJ2-1	TRBD1	TRBV19	few
CASSLAGADEQFF	TGTGCCAGCAGCTTAGCAGGGGCCGATGAGCAGTTCTTC	TRBJ2-1	-	TRBV7-9	many
CASNPTGDPDTQYF	TGTGCCAGCAACCCGACAGGGGATCCAGATACGCAGTATTTT	TRBJ2-3	TRBD1	TRBV12-3/TRBV12-4	-
CSARDGARADTQYF	TGCAGTGCTAGAGATGGCGCGAGGGCAGATACGCAGTATTTT	TRBJ2-3	-	TRBV20-1	few
CAGSGPPGQGHSPLHF	TGTGCCGGCAGTGGTCCCCCGGGACAGGGGCATTCACCCCTCCACTTT	TRBJ1-6	TRBD1	TRBV6-1	once
CSVEGKGAHYGYTF	TGCAGCGTTGAAGGGAAGGGGGCTCACTATGGCTACACCTTC	TRBJ1-2	TRBD1	TRBV29-1	few
CASSLRDSENTEAFF	TGTGCCAGCAGCCTCCGGGACAGTGAGAACACTGAAGCTTTCTTT	TRBJ1-1	TRBD1	TRBV4-2	few
CASSTRSYNEQFF	TGTGCCAGCAGCACCCGCTCCTACAATGAGCAGTTCTTC	TRBJ2-1	-	TRBV7-2	few
CASSLVVAGRAGGPLETQYF	TGTGCCAGCAGCTTAGTAGTGGCGGGTCGCGCGGGAGGGCCGTTAGAGACCCAGTACTTC	TRBJ2-5	TRBD2	TRBV11-2	few
CASSFIDSASYEQYF	TGCGCCAGCAGCTTTATAGACAGCGCTTCCTACGAGCAGTACTTC	TRBJ2-7	-	TRBV5-1	many
CASSIGGTSNYGYTF	TGTGCCAGCAGCATAGGGGGGACCTCTAACTATGGCTACACCTTC	TRBJ1-2	-	TRBV5-6	many
CASSLEGGNSPLHF	TGTGCCAGCAGTTTGGAGGGAGGTAATTCACCCCTCCACTTT	TRBJ1-6	-	TRBV28	few
CASSSLMNTEAFF	TGTGCCAGCAGCTCACTAATGAACACTGAAGCTTTCTTT	TRBJ1-1	-	TRBV7-6	many
CSAEGDYGYTF	TGCAGTGCTGAAGGGGATTATGGCTACACCTTC	TRBJ1-2	-	TRBV20-1	-
CASSYTQSTGELFF	TGTGCCAGCAGTTACACCCAGTCCACCGGGGAGCTGTTTTTT	TRBJ2-2	-	TRBV6-2/TRBV6-3	-
CASSFRRNTGELFF	TGTGCCAGCAGCTTCCGCAGAAACACCGGGGAGCTGTTTTTT	TRBJ2-2	-	TRBV7-2	many
CASSQVGRGENIQYF	TGCGCCAGCAGCCAAGTGGGAAGGGGGGAAAACATTCAGTACTTC	TRBJ2-4	-	TRBV4-1	many
CASSFGGTSGGHADTQYF	TGTGCCAGCAGCTTTGGAGGGACTAGCGGGGGTCACGCAGATACGCAGTATTTT	TRBJ2-3	TRBD2	TRBV11-3	many
CASSWRVQDGYTF	TGTGCCAGCAGCTGGAGAGTTCAAGATGGCTACACCTTC	TRBJ1-2	-	TRBV7-2	once
CSAFGRGWETQYF	TGCAGTGCCTTTGGGAGGGGTTGGGAGACCCAGTACTTC	TRBJ2-5	TRBD2	TRBV20-1	-
CAITPTPTGPYGYTF	TGTGCCATCACCCCGACACCAACTGGGCCCTATGGCTACACCTTC	TRBJ1-2	-	TRBV10-3	few
CASSLPSGGARTGELFF	TGTGCCAGCAGTTTACCTAGCGGGGGGGCAAGGACCGGGGAGCTGTTTTTT	TRBJ2-2	TRBD2	TRBV12-3/TRBV12-4	-
CASSYPGQECTF	TGTGCCAGCAGTTACCCTGGACAGGAATGCACCTTC	TRBJ1-2	TRBD1	TRBV6-2/TRBV6-3	many
CASSATTTNYGYTF	TGCGCCAGCAGCGCGACAACAACTAACTATGGCTACACCTTC	TRBJ1-2	-	TRBV5-1	-
CASSLEEITGQAGPLNTEAFF	TGTGCCAGCAGCCTAGAAGAGATCACGGGACAGGCAGGGCCATTGAACACTGAAGCTTTCTTT	TRBJ1-1	TRBD1	TRBV3-1	-
CASSSAGVSYEQYF	TGTGCCAGCAGCTCGGCAGGGGTTTCCTACGAGCAGTACTTC	TRBJ2-7	-	TRBV7-2	-
CSAGGGRAYNEQFF	TGCAGCGCGGGGGGCGGGAGGGCATACAATGAGCAGTTCTTC	TRBJ2-1	TRBD2	TRBV29-1	-
CASSPSEQYF	TGTGCCAGCAGCCCCTCCGAGCAGTACTTC	TRBJ2-7	-	TRBV7-9	-
CASSLGLISENTGELFF	TGTGCCAGCAGCTTAGGATTGATTAGCGAGAACACCGGGGAGCTGTTTTTT	TRBJ2-2	-	TRBV7-6	few
CSANLLTRGITDGQYF	TGCAGTGCTAACCTGCTTACAAGAGGAATCACCGACGGGCAGTACTTC	TRBJ2-7	-	TRBV20-1	few
CASSLKAGNEQFF	TGTGCCAGCAGCTTAAAGGCCGGCAATGAGCAGTTCTTC	TRBJ2-1	-	TRBV7-2	few
CASSMTGGNAEAFF	TGCGCCAGCAGCATGACAGGGGGCAACGCTGAAGCTTTCTTT	TRBJ1-1	TRBD1	TRBV5-1	many
CASSSNEGYEQYF	TGTGCCAGCAGCTCCAACGAGGGCTACGAGCAGTACTTC	TRBJ2-7	-	TRBV7-6	-
CASSLGSQWKEAQYF	TGTGCCAGCAGCTTAGGATCCCAGTGGAAGGAGGCGCAGTATTTT	TRBJ2-3	-	TRBV11-2	few
CASSYGTTLAKNIQYF	TGTGCCAGCAGCTACGGGACAACTCTAGCCAAAAACATTCAGTACTTC	TRBJ2-4	-	TRBV12-3/TRBV12-4	many
CASSWGQGADTQYF	TGTGCCAGCAGCTGGGGACAGGGAGCAGATACGCAGTATTTT	TRBJ2-3	TRBD1	TRBV11-2	few
CASSSDRGNGYTF	TGTGCCAGCAGCTCGGACAGGGGTAATGGCTACACCTTC	TRBJ1-2	TRBD1	TRBV11-2	few